The 5 T cell receptor beta chains given below trace back to one sample, sequenced in a study of shared clonotypes between healthy human individuals. Using immunoSEQ multiplex PCR, the repertoire was profiled, and TCRdb retains in-frame clones only, with some absent. The sample yields fewer than 2.5 million clones, over 85% seen once. The sample comprised naive CD4+ T cells from PBMCs. Subset denoted: CD45RA+ positively selected. Receptors were obtained from a man younger than 35 in good health. Some clones in this sample may be carry-over from other donors' samples.

The rearrangement joins TRBV27 to TRBJ2-2; D might be TRBD1 (5 bases). Germline CDR1 and CDR2: MNHEY and SMNVEV (reference sequence). Trimming shortened V by 7 bases and J by 1 base, and 10 bases separated the two germline ends. The CDR3 sequence is 14 residues long. CDR3 nucleotide sequence: TGTGCCAGCACCCGCGACAGGAACACCGGGGAGCTGTTTTTT. Its translation: CASTRDRNTGELFF.

Of note for this clone: This same CDR3 is encoded by further DNA sequences in the sample. This chain links TRBV28 with TRBJ2-3; the D is unclear. Germline CDR1 and CDR2: MDHEN and SYDVKM. This CDR3 comprises 11 residues. V lost 4 bases, J lost 6 bases, and 5 bases lay in between. CDR3 region: CASSSRDTQYF. Here the CDR3 DNA reads TGTGCCAGCAGTTCGCGGGATACGCAGTATTTT.

This rearrangement joins TRBV9 to TRBJ1-3, with D unresolved. Germline CDR1 and CDR2: SGDLS and YYNGEE. V gave up 6 bases and J gave up 0 bases, with 10 bases separating them. CDR3 size: 14 residues. The CDR3 nucleotides read TGTGCCAGCAACCTGGACCTCTCTGGAAACACCATATATTTT. Its protein is CASNLDLSGNTIYF.

V and J are TRBV5-6 and TRBJ1-2; 7 nucleotides match TRBD1. Germline loops: CDR1 SGHDT, CDR2 YYEEEE. The CDR3 has 13 residues. Losses at the gene ends were 2 bases for V and 6 bases for J; bases not matched to a gene: 4. The CDR3, as DNA: TGTGCCAGCAGCTTCCGGGACAGTCATGGCTACACCTTC. Amino acid sequence: CASSFRDSHGYTF.

Only a few counts were recorded for this clone. J is TRBJ1-2 and V is TRBV18, with D perhaps matching TRBD1 (5 bases). From germline, CDR1 is KGHSH and CDR2 LQKENI. Trimming removed 7 bases from V and 5 bases from J, with 20 bases in between. The CDR3 sequence is 15 residues long. CDR3: CASFSGAPLPYGYTF. The CDR3 DNA follows: TGTGCCAGCTTCAGCGGGGCCCCGCTCCCTTATGGCTACACCTTC. The whole variable domain, filled in from reference TRBV18 and TRBJ1-2, reads NAGVMQNPRHLVRRRGQEARLRCSPMKGHSHVYWYRQLPEEGLKFMVYLQKENIIDESGMPKERFSAEFPKEGPSILRIQQVVRGDSAAYFCASFSGAPLPYGYTFGSGTRLTVV.